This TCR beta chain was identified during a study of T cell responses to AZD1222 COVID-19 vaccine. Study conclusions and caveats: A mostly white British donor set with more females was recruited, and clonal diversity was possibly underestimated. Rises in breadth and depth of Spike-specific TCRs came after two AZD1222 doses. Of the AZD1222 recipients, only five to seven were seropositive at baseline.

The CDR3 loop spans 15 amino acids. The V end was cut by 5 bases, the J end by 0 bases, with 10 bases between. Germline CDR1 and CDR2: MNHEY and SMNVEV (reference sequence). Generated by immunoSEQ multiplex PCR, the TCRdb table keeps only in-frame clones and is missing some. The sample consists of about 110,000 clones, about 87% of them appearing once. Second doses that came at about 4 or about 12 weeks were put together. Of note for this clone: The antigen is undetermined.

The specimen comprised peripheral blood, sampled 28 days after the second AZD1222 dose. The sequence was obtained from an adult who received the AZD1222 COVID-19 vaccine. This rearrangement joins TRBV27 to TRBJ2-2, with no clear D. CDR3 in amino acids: CASSEAFANTGELFF. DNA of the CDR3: TGTGCCAGCAGTGAAGCGTTCGCGAACACCGGGGAGCTGTTTTTT.